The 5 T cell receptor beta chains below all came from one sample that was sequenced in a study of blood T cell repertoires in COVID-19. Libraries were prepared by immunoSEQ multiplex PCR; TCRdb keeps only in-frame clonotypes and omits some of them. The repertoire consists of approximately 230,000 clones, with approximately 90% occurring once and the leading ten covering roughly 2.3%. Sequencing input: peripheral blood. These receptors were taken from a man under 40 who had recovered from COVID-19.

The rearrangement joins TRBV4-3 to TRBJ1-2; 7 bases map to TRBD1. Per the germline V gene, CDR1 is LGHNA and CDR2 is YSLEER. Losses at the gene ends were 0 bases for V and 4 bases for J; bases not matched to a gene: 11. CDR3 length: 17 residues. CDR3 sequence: CASSQETTTGALYGYTF. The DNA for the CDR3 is TGCGCCAGCAGCCAAGAGACTACTACAGGGGCACTCTATGGCTACACCTTC.

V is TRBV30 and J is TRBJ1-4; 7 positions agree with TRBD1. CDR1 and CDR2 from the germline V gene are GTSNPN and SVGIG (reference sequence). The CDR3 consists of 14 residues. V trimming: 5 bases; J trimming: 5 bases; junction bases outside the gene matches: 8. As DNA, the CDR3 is TGTGCCTGGGCTATCGGGACAGAGAATGAAAAACTGTTTTTT. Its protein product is CAWAIGTENEKLFF.

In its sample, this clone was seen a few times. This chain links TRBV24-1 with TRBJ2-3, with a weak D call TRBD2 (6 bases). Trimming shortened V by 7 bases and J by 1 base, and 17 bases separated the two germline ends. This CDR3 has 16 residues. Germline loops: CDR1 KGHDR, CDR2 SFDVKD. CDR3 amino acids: CATRSSGGFRTDTQYF. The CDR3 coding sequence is TGTGCCACCAGGAGTAGTGGGGGGTTCCGCACAGATACGCAGTATTTT.

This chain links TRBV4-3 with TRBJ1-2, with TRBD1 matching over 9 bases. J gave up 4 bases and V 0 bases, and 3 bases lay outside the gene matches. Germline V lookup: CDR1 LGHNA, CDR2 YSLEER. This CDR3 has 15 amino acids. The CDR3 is CASSQEGTGFYGYTF. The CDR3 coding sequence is TGCGCCAGCAGCCAAGAAGGGACAGGGTTCTATGGCTACACCTTC.

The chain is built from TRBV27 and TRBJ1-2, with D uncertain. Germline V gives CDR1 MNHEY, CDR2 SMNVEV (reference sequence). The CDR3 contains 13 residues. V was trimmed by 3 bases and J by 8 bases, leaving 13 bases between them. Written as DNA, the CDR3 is TGTGCCAGCAGTTTGCGGGGTTCGGGCGGCTACACCTTC. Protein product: CASSLRGSGGYTF.